A single sample is the source of the 14 T cell receptor beta chains below, sequenced in a study of cytomegalovirus exposure and HLA in healthy donors. The protocol was immunoSEQ multiplex PCR, while the TCRdb copy is restricted to in-frame clones and leaves out a portion. Altogether 200,000 or so clones are present, around nine tenths being singletons, with the ten largest covering more than 1%. The sample consisted of PBMCs. The receptors shown here come from a woman under 30 in good health and CMV-seronegative.

This chain joins TRBV5-4 and TRBJ2-5, with 12 bases matching TRBD2. CDR3 length: 16 residues. The germline V gene has CDR1 SGHNT and CDR2 YYREEE (reference sequence). V dropped 3 bases and J dropped 0; count of bases not matched to a gene: 3. CDR3 in amino acids: CASSSGTSGYQETQYF. The DNA of the CDR3 is TGTGCCAGCAGCTCAGGGACTAGCGGGTACCAAGAGACCCAGTACTTC.

This clone was detected only once. The gene calls are TRBV27 and TRBJ2-6, with D possibly matching TRBD1 (6 bases). Trimming removed 6 bases from V and 4 bases from J, with 13 bases in between. The CDR3 runs 15 residues. Germline V gene lookup returns CDR1 MNHEY and CDR2 SMNVEV (reference sequence). The CDR3 here is CASRQGPEGANVLTF. CDR3 nucleotides: TGTGCCAGCAGACAGGGACCGGAAGGGGCCAACGTCCTGACTTTC.

This clone was seen more than once but under ten times. The chain couples TRBV29-1 to TRBJ1-1; possible D gene TRBD1, 5 bases. In germline, CDR1 is SQVTM, CDR2 ANQGSEA. CDR3 length: 14 residues. The V end lost 4 bases, the J end lost 2 bases, and 14 bases lay between the germline ends. The CDR3 nucleotides are TGCAGCGTTGGAAAGGCCGGGGGTAACACTGAAGCTTTCTTT. Residues: CSVGKAGGNTEAFF. Together with reference TRBV29-1 and TRBJ1-1, the CDR3 gives the full variable domain: SAVISQKPSRDICQRGTSLTIQCQVDSQVTMMFWYRQQPGQSLTLIATANQGSEATYESGFVIDKFPISRPNLTFSTLTVSNMSPEDSSIYLCSVGKAGGNTEAFFGQGTRLTVV.

The chain links TRBV7-6 to TRBJ2-1; 7 nucleotides agree with TRBD2. The CDR3 consists of 15 residues. The germline gives CDR1 SGHVS, CDR2 FNYEAQ. J lost 3 bases, V lost 4 bases, and 6 bases had no gene match. Written as DNA, the CDR3 is TGTGCCAGCAGCTCATTAGCGGGTTTCTACAATGAGCAGTTCTTC. This codes for CASSSLAGFYNEQFF.

This clone was found once. The chain couples TRBV29-1 to TRBJ2-5, with 7 bases lining up with TRBD1. Unmatched junction bases numbered 8, after V lost 4 bases and J lost 0 bases. This CDR3 has 15 residues. Germline V gene lookup returns CDR1 SQVTM and CDR2 ANQGSEA. The CDR3, as DNA: TGCAGCGTTGGTCACAGGGGAGTAAACCAAGAGACCCAGTACTTC. Translation: CSVGHRGVNQETQYF.

V is TRBV19 and J is TRBJ1-5, with 7 bases aligning to TRBD1. The germline CDR1 and CDR2 sequences are LNHDA and SQIVND (reference sequence). V lost 7 bases to trimming and J lost 1 base; unmatched junction nucleotides: 7. The CDR3 is 15 amino acids. CDR3 amino acids: CASKTGEGSNQPQHF. In DNA form, the CDR3 reads TGTGCCAGTAAAACAGGGGAAGGGAGCAATCAGCCCCAGCATTTT.

The chain uses TRBV5-1 and TRBJ1-1; a possible D gene is TRBD1 (6 bases). Germline CDR1 is SGHRS and CDR2 is YFSETQ. This CDR3 has 15 amino acids. With 4 bases removed from V and 1 base from J, the gap between germline ends came to 14 bases. CDR3 sequence (DNA): TGCGCCAGCAGCCGGACAGTTGGTGGGAACACTGAAGCTTTCTTT. It translates to CASSRTVGGNTEAFF.

The V call is TRBV11-1, the J call TRBJ2-1, with D uncertain. The CDR3 length is 13 residues. Trimming stripped 2 bases from V and 5 bases from J, with 7 bases between. Germline assignment: CDR1 SGHAT and CDR2 FQDESV (reference sequence). This chain's CDR3 is CASSLFQNNEQFF. The CDR3 DNA sequence: TGTGCCAGCAGCTTATTCCAAAACAATGAGCAGTTCTTC.

The genes are TRBV18 and TRBJ2-7; possible D gene TRBD1, 6 bases. Per the germline V gene, CDR1 is KGHSH and CDR2 is LQKENI. Between the trimmed V and J ends, which lost 3 bases and 2 bases, there was a span of 17 bases. There are 16 residues in the CDR3. The DNA for the CDR3 is TGTGCCAGCTCACCCAATATCAACAGGGTGACCTACGAGCAGTACTTC. As protein: CASSPNINRVTYEQYF.

V usage is TRBV6-6 and J usage is TRBJ1-5, with D possibly matching TRBD1 (6 bases). This CDR3 is 13 amino acids long. Trimming shortened V by 5 bases and J by 6 bases, and 11 bases separated the two germline ends. In germline, CDR1 is MNHNY, CDR2 SVGAGI (reference sequence). The CDR3 spells CASSPQGTQPQHF. CDR3 DNA: TGTGCCAGCAGTCCACAGGGAACTCAGCCCCAGCATTTT.

The CDR3 DNA reads TGTGCCAGCAGTTCCCCCGACAGGGCGATAGGGAGCTACACCTTC. The encoded protein is CASSSPDRAIGSYTF. The V gene is TRBV28, the J gene TRBJ1-2, with TRBD1 matching over 7 bases. V was pared by 4 bases and J by 9 bases, with 14 bases of the junction left unmatched. Germline V gives CDR1 MDHEN, CDR2 SYDVKM. The CDR3 spans 15 residues.

J is TRBJ1-1 and V is TRBV29-1; 7 bases align to TRBD1. The CDR3 runs to 13 residues. The germline CDR1 and CDR2 sequences are SQVTM and ANQGSEA. V dropped 5 bases and J dropped 0; count of bases not matched to a gene: 3. The CDR3 DNA reads as TGCAGCGTTCGGGACAGATTGAACACTGAAGCTTTCTTT. Its protein product is CSVRDRLNTEAFF.

The chain is built from TRBV5-4 and TRBJ2-1; TRBD2 aligns across 11 bases. With V trimmed by 3 bases and J by 3 bases, 5 bases remained unmatched. Per germline, CDR1 SGHNT and CDR2 YYREEE (reference sequence). CDR3 length: 16 amino acids. CDR3 bases: TGTGCCAGCAGCTCCCCCACTAGCGGGGGCTACAATGAGCAGTTCTTC. Translation gives CASSSPTSGGYNEQFF.

This sequence joins TRBV5-1 and TRBJ1-1; tentatively, D is TRBD1 (5 bases). V gave up 0 bases and J gave up 1 base, with 19 bases separating them. Germline CDR1 SGHRS, CDR2 YFSETQ. The CDR3 runs 18 residues. CDR3 protein: CASSLALGGEPRNTEAFF. The CDR3 DNA reads TGCGCCAGCAGCTTGGCCCTCGGGGGGGAACCTAGGAACACTGAAGCTTTCTTT.